This is a list of T cell receptor beta chains from one sample in a study of cytomegalovirus exposure and HLA in healthy donors. This table comes from immunoSEQ multiplex PCR, and its TCRdb copy is limited to in-frame clones, with some not included. The profile covers about 350,000 clones, with about 90% appearing a single time and about 1% taken by the ten largest. The sequenced material came from PBMCs. The receptors come from a woman in her thirties in good health and CMV-seropositive. Each CDR3 is given without its conserved first and last residue. Size is omitted from some rows. Given values are once, few, many or a class for expanded clones.

size,V,length,CDR3
-,TRBV28,13,ASSVGASPTDTQY
-,TRBV28,13,ASSLQGARNQPQH
-,TRBV4-3,14,ASSQEDAGYSYEQY
-,TRBV4-1,13,ASSQDRVLNTEAF
-,TRBV6-1,10,ASRGTAYEQY
-,TRBV5-1,13,ASSQGGRSSYEQY
-,TRBV12-5,12,ASGSTGDTDTQY
few,TRBV9,10,ASSGGVYGYT
-,TRBV2,13,ASSSGSPSTDTQY
once,TRBV7-3,11,ASSFREGETQY
-,TRBV5-1,12,ASIQGSGNTEAF
-,TRBV27,14,ASSSTLSAYQETQY
-,TRBV7-6,13,ASSPPPGGANGYT
-,TRBV28,12,ASSAGTVENTIY
-,TRBV4-1,12,ASSQGQGGTEAF
-,TRBV27,14,ASSLSPGTHSDEQY
-,TRBV27,13,ASSPRDREHQPQH
-,TRBV29-1,12,SSSGGDFADTQY
-,TRBV7-8,15,ASSLGSGRFGSYEQY
-,TRBV6-6,10,ASSYEYTEAF
-,TRBV27,13,ASSGTSGGSNEQF
once,TRBV13,15,ASSLLYRRRPNTEAF
-,TRBV5-1,12,ASRGQGSNTEAF
-,TRBV4-3,12,ASSPRTGAYEQY
once,TRBV9,15,ASSVEGTSGYTDTQY
-,TRBV19,12,ASKMGQAGYGYT
-,TRBV19,13,ASSMVGTTSYEQY
-,TRBV9,11,ASSVLTNTEAF
-,TRBV11-2,13,ASSLDPGPSYEQY
-,TRBV11-2,14,ASSPVVDRGLYEQY
-,TRBV7-3,16,ASSLKSTGGSVAGELF
-,TRBV27,17,ASSSVRTSGRGWYNEQF
-,TRBV4-1,14,ASSQPGLADRNEQF
-,TRBV27,12,ASSSDRGRNEQF
-,TRBV29-1,11,SDSGRAYNEQF
-,TRBV4-2,15,ASSQDQGLAGYNEQF
-,TRBV28,11,ASSEGVSYEQY
once,TRBV9,16,ASSADRPGNRGNQPQH
once,TRBV27,12,ASRPLRQAYEQY
once,TRBV6-6,12,ATKTRGEENIQY
-,TRBV11-1,11,ASSLARLTEAF
-,TRBV13,10,ASSFLDYGYT
-,TRBV30,12,AWSRDRDFYGYT
-,TRBV5-6,14,ASSLLETGMNTEAF
-,TRBV11-2,10,ASSPLGLEQY
-,TRBV5-4,12,ASSSTGFNSPLH
-,TRBV13,13,ASGLAGGNQETQY
-,TRBV14,12,ASSLRPGTYEQY
once,TRBV5-1,12,ASNYGTGEETQY
-,TRBV28,11,ASSLPVTGELF
-,TRBV5-1,13,ASSLVPNFQETQY
once,TRBV7-3,13,ASSSQAGGNNEQF
once,TRBV25-1,9,ASSASVAQY
-,TRBV27,11,ASSSGSYNEQF
-,TRBV9,13,ASSLETSSSYEQY
-,TRBV18,14,ASSALSGGDSYEQY